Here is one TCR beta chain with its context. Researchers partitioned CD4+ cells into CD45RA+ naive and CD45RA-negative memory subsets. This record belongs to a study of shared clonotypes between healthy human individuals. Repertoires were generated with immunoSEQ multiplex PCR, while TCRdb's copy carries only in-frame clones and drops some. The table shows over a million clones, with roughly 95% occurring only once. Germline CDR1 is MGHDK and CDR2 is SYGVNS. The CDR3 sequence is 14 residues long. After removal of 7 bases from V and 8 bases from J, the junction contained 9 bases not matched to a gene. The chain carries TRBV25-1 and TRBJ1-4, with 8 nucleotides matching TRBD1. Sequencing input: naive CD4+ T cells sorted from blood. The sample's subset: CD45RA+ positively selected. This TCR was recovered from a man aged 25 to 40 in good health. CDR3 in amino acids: CASTRTGTYEKLFF. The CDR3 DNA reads TGTGCCAGCACCCGGACAGGGACTTACGAAAAACTGTTTTTT.